The rows below give T cell receptor beta chains drawn from one sample of a study of blood T cell repertoires in COVID-19. Profiled with immunoSEQ multiplex PCR; TCRdb holds only in-frame clones, not every one. The table shows about 99,000 clones, with nearly 85% occurring only once. The sequenced material came from peripheral blood. The receptors were sampled from a human donor in a cohort sampled during active or convalescent COVID-19. CDR3s include the opening cysteine and the closing phenylalanine or tryptophan. Each record gives: D gene, J gene, V gene, CDR3 DNA, CDR3 protein. D genes are given only for firm matches.

.	TRBJ1-5	TRBV12-5	TGTGCTAGTGGTTTGGTATTGACAGAGAACAATCAGCCCCAGCATTTT	CASGLVLTENNQPQHF
.	TRBJ1-5	TRBV20-1	TGCAGTGCTAGTCAGGGGCTCGACAATCAGCCCCAGCATTTT	CSASQGLDNQPQHF
TRBD1	TRBJ2-3	TRBV5-4	TGTGCCAGCAGCCCCCCGGGACAGGGAAGCACAGATACGCAGTATTTT	CASSPPGQGSTDTQYF
.	TRBJ1-2	TRBV27	TGTGCCAGCAGGTCTGACAGGCCTCTGTCTGGCTACACCTTC	CASRSDRPLSGYTF
.	TRBJ2-2	TRBV10-1	TGCGCCAGCAGTGAGAAAAAAGGGGCGGCCGGGGAGCTGTTTTTT	CASSEKKGAAGELFF
TRBD1	TRBJ2-5	TRBV5-1	TGCGCCAGCAGCTTGAGGGGGCAACAAGAGACCCAGTACTTC	CASSLRGQQETQYF
.	TRBJ1-2	TRBV28	TGTGCCAGCAGCTTGAGTCGCGTCTATGGCTACACCTTC	CASSLSRVYGYTF
.	TRBJ1-2	TRBV5-6	TGTGCCAGCAGCTTTAGCCCAGTGGAGGGCTATGGCTACACCTTC	CASSFSPVEGYGYTF
TRBD2	TRBJ2-2	TRBV4-3	TGCGCCAGCAGCCAAGATCTGGCGGGGGGGCATCCCGGGGAGCTGTTTTTT	CASSQDLAGGHPGELFF
.	TRBJ1-3	TRBV11-3	TGTGCCAGCAGTGGGGGGTCTGGAAACACCATATATTTT	CASSGGSGNTIYF